This passage covers 5 T cell receptor beta chains from one sample sequenced in a study of vaccination and CD4 T cells after COVID-19. Antigen specificity for these receptors is unknown. Treatment meaning: roughly ten-day PBMC culture with coronavirus spike peptide pools or control peptides (ViraFEST assay). Unexposed donor CD4+ T cells predated the COVID-19 pandemic, collected 2011-2018. An Oncomine TCR Beta short-read assay was used to sequence the DNA from cultured CD4+ T cells. One entry per CDR3 protein, called by TCRdb with MiXCR from the PCR reads. The table lists roughly 7,000 distinct CDR3 sequences, around half of them singletons, with approximately 30% in the top ten. The sample consisted of CD4+ T cells from blood, cultured in vitro. These receptors were collected from a human donor in good health.

The chain is built from TRBV6-2 or TRBV6-3 and TRBJ2-2; 8 bases line up with TRBD1. CDR1 is MNHEY and CDR2 is SVGEGT in the germline V gene. V shed 6 bases and J 6 bases; nucleotides not matched to a gene: 9. This CDR3 contains 15 residues. The CDR3 coding sequence is TGTGCCAGCAGCAGAGTGGCAGGGGGCTCCGGGGAGCTGTTTTTT. Translating gives CASSRVAGGSGELFF.

This clonotype was counted only a few times. The J gene is TRBJ1-5, the V gene TRBV19, with TRBD1 matching 7 bases. CDR1 LNHDA and CDR2 SQIVND come from the germline V gene (reference sequence). Trimming took 6 bases from V and 9 from J; bases not matched to a gene: 8. The CDR3 consists of 13 residues. The CDR3 spells CASRRDSFAPQHF. CDR3 DNA sequence: TGTGCCAGTAGGAGGGACAGCTTTGCGCCCCAGCATTTT. The whole variable domain, remainder taken from reference TRBV19 and TRBJ1-5, is DGGITQSPKYLFRKEGQNVTLSCEQNLNHDAMYWYRQDPGQGLRLIYYSQIVNDFQKGDIAEGYSVSREKKESFPLTVTSAQKNPTAFYLCASRRDSFAPQHFGDGTRLSIL.

The chain carries TRBV7-2 and TRBJ1-2; TRBD1 is a possible D gene (5 bases). This CDR3 has 13 residues. Germline-derived CDR1 and CDR2 are SGHTA and FQGNSA. V was clipped by 5 bases and J by 1 base, with 8 bases between them. CDR3 DNA: TGTGCCAGCAGCGGCAGGGATAACTATGGCTACACCTTC. The encoded protein is CASSGRDNYGYTF.

The chain recombines TRBV15 with TRBJ1-6, with a possible D match to TRBD1 (5 bases). Germline values: CDR1 LNHNV, CDR2 YYDKDF (reference sequence). This CDR3 has 18 residues. Trimming cost V 1 base and J 9 bases, with 22 bases left between them. This CDR3 reads CATSRALRQGGLLSPLHF. CDR3 bases: TGTGCCACCAGCAGAGCCCTCCGGCAGGGAGGGCTCCTTTCACCCCTCCACTTT.

This chain connects TRBV10-3 to TRBJ1-5; D is unclear. CDR1 and CDR2 (germline): ENHRY, SYGVKD. This CDR3 has 13 residues. The ends were cut back, 4 bases at V and 4 bases at J, with 8 bases in the middle. The CDR3 nucleotides read TGTGCCATCAGTGCTCACGAGAATCAGCCCCAGCATTTT. It codes for CAISAHENQPQHF.